This T cell receptor (beta chain) appears in the sequencing data of a study of T-cell reconstitution after alpha-beta-depleted transplantation in children. For TCRbeta, the library was prepared with unique molecular identifiers. TCRdb fed the PCR reads into MiXCR, producing one record per CDR3 protein. The sample has around 78,000 distinct CDR3 sequences; about 7% are singletons. Germline V CDR1 and CDR2: LGHDT, YNNKEL (reference sequence). Trimming removed 3 bases from V and 6 bases from J, with 11 bases in between. The CDR3 is made up of 13 amino acids. This clonotype was picked up many times. This TCR derives from a human donor who donated a stem cell graft to a child with acute lymphoblastic leukemia. This specimen consisted of PBMCs from the stem cell graft donor, obtained from the stem cell graft. This chain links TRBV3-1 with TRBJ1-1, with TRBD1 as a possible D gene (6 bases). This CDR3 reads CASSQGGLAEAFF. The DNA for the CDR3 is TGTGCCAGCAGCCAGGGGGGCCTCGCTGAAGCTTTCTTT.